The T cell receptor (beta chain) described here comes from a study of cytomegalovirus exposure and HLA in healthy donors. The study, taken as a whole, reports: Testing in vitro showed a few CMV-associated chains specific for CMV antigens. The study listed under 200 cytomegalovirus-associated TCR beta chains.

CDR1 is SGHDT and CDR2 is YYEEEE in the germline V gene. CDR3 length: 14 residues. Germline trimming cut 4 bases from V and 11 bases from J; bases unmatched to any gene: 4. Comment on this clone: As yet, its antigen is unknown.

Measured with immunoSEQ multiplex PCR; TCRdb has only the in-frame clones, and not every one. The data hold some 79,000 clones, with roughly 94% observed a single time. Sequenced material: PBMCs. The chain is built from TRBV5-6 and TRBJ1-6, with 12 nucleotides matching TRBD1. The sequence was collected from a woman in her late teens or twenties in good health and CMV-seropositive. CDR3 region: CASSPGQGATPLHF. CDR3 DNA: TGTGCCAGCAGCCCGGGACAGGGGGCTACACCCCTCCACTTT.